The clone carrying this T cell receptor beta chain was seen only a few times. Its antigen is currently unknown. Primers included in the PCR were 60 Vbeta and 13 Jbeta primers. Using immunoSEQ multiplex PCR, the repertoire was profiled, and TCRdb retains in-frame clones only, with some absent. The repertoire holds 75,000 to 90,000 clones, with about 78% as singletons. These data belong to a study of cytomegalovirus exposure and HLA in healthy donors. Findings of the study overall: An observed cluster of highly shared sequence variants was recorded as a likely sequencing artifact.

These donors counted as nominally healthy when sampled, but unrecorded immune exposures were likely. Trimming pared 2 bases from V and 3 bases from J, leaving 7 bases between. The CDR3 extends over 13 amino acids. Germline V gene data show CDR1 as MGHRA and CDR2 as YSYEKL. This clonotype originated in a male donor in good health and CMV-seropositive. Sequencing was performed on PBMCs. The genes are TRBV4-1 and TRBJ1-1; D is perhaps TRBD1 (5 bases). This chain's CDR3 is CASSQPQDTEAFF. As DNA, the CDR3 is TGCGCCAGCAGCCAACCACAGGACACTGAAGCTTTCTTT.